Listed below are T cell receptor beta chains from one sample, sequenced in a study of shared clonotypes between healthy human individuals. Produced via immunoSEQ multiplex PCR; TCRdb's table is partial and in-frame only. The repertoire consists of approximately 1.5 million clones, with less than 99% occurring once and the leading ten covering approximately 0.4%. Sample: naive CD4+ T cells sorted from blood. These receptors were collected from a man between 25 and 39 years old in good health. CDR3s include the opening cysteine and the closing phenylalanine or tryptophan. The D gene is left open where the match is weak. The size field is filled for only some rows; it gives once, few, many or a size class.

size: NA; length: 16; J: TRBJ2-1; V: TRBV5-1; D: NA; CDR3: CASSLAGGRSVNEQFF; DNA: TGCGCCAGCAGCTTGGCCGGTGGGAGGTCGGTCAATGAGCAGTTCTTC
size: NA; length: 15; J: TRBJ2-7; V: TRBV7-2; D: TRBD1; CDR3: CASSPRDRGGYEQYF; DNA: TGTGCCAGCAGCCCCCGGGACAGGGGGGGCTACGAGCAGTACTTC
size: NA; length: 14; J: TRBJ2-2; V: TRBV29-1; D: TRBD2; CDR3: CSVGGGGSAGELFF; DNA: TGCAGCGTTGGAGGCGGGGGGTCGGCCGGGGAGCTGTTTTTT
size: NA; length: 13; J: TRBJ1-2; V: TRBV29-1; D: TRBD1; CDR3: CSVEDRGSYGYTF; DNA: TGCAGCGTCGAGGACAGGGGGAGCTATGGCTACACCTTC
size: NA; length: 13; J: TRBJ2-5; V: TRBV28; D: NA; CDR3: CASSPGGRETQYF; DNA: TGTGCCAGCAGTCCAGGAGGAAGAGAGACCCAGTACTTC
size: NA; length: 14; J: TRBJ2-1; V: TRBV27; D: TRBD2; CDR3: CASSSRGGAGEQFF; DNA: TGTGCCAGCAGTTCCCGGGGGGGGGCGGGAGAGCAGTTCTTC
size: NA; length: 16; J: TRBJ2-7; V: TRBV10-3; D: NA; CDR3: CAISAGLTVGSYEQYF; DNA: TGTGCCATCAGTGCGGGGCTGACAGTAGGCTCCTACGAGCAGTACTTC
size: once; length: 17; J: TRBJ2-1; V: TRBV28; D: TRBD2; CDR3: CASSPQLGLAGAHEQFF; DNA: TGTGCCAGCAGTCCACAACTGGGACTAGCGGGTGCCCATGAGCAGTTCTTC
size: NA; length: 15; J: TRBJ2-1; V: TRBV5-1; D: TRBD2; CDR3: CASSLRGGSRNEQFF; DNA: TGCGCCAGCAGCTTGAGGGGCGGGAGTAGGAATGAGCAGTTCTTC
size: NA; length: 15; J: TRBJ1-2; V: TRBV4-1; D: NA; CDR3: CASSQAHWGASGYTF; DNA: TGCGCCAGCAGCCAAGCTCACTGGGGGGCGAGTGGCTACACCTTC
size: NA; length: 14; J: TRBJ1-5; V: TRBV28; D: NA; CDR3: CASSYVYSNQPQHF; DNA: TGTGCCAGCAGTTACGTCTATAGCAATCAGCCCCAGCATTTT
size: NA; length: 12; J: TRBJ1-5; V: TRBV30; D: NA; CDR3: CAWSKGFQPQHF; DNA: TGTGCCTGGAGTAAGGGATTCCAGCCCCAGCATTTT
size: NA; length: 15; J: TRBJ2-3; V: TRBV9; D: NA; CDR3: CASSVEGGMASTQYF; DNA: TGTGCCAGCAGCGTAGAGGGCGGGATGGCCAGTACGCAGTATTTT
size: NA; length: 14; J: TRBJ1-5; V: TRBV28; D: TRBD1; CDR3: CASSGQGAFQPQHF; DNA: TGTGCCAGCTCGGGACAGGGGGCTTTTCAGCCCCAGCATTTT
size: NA; length: 14; J: TRBJ2-7; V: TRBV7-2; D: NA; CDR3: CASSFGGSSYEQYF; DNA: TGTGCCAGCAGCTTTGGGGGTAGCTCCTACGAGCAGTACTTC
size: NA; length: 16; J: TRBJ2-1; V: TRBV7-6; D: NA; CDR3: CASSYKLGEVDNEQFF; DNA: TGTGCCAGCAGCTATAAACTAGGGGAGGTCGACAATGAGCAGTTCTTC
size: NA; length: 14; J: TRBJ2-5; V: TRBV5-1; D: NA; CDR3: CASQISGPKETQYF; DNA: TGCGCCAGCCAAATTAGCGGCCCTAAAGAGACCCAGTACTTC
size: NA; length: 15; J: TRBJ1-4; V: TRBV7-6; D: NA; CDR3: CASSLGGLGGEKLFF; DNA: TGTGCCAGCAGCTTAGGGGGACTAGGTGGTGAAAAACTGTTTTTT
size: NA; length: 14; J: TRBJ2-6; V: TRBV18; D: NA; CDR3: CASSLIPGANVLTF; DNA: TGTGCCAGCTCACTGATCCCTGGGGCCAACGTCCTGACTTTC
size: NA; length: 19; J: TRBJ2-7; V: TRBV9; D: TRBD2; CDR3: CASSAELAGELNSVHEQYF; DNA: TGTGCCAGCAGCGCAGAGCTAGCGGGAGAGCTAAACAGTGTCCACGAGCAGTACTTC
size: NA; length: 15; J: TRBJ1-3; V: TRBV18; D: TRBD1; CDR3: CASSPPQGLGNTIYF; DNA: TGTGCCAGCTCACCACCACAGGGGCTCGGAAACACCATATATTTT
size: NA; length: 14; J: TRBJ2-7; V: TRBV6-5; D: TRBD1; CDR3: CASSSPTGAYEQYF; DNA: TGTGCCAGCAGTTCCCCCACAGGGGCCTACGAGCAGTACTTC
size: NA; length: 17; J: TRBJ1-5; V: TRBV7-9; D: TRBD1; CDR3: CASSFGQGGRWNQPQHF; DNA: TGTGCCAGCAGCTTCGGACAGGGAGGTCGGTGGAATCAGCCCCAGCATTTT
size: NA; length: 15; J: TRBJ2-7; V: TRBV11-2; D: NA; CDR3: CASSLAPSRDYEQYF; DNA: TGTGCCAGCAGCTTAGCTCCCAGCAGGGACTACGAGCAGTACTTC
size: NA; length: 14; J: TRBJ2-7; V: TRBV27; D: NA; CDR3: CASKVGGTTYEQYF; DNA: TGTGCCAGCAAGGTCGGCGGGACAACCTACGAGCAGTACTTC
size: NA; length: 14; J: TRBJ2-7; V: TRBV7-2; D: NA; CDR3: CASSLDRASHEQYF; DNA: TGTGCCAGCAGCTTAGACAGGGCCAGCCACGAGCAGTACTTC
size: NA; length: 13; J: TRBJ2-3; V: TRBV2; D: NA; CDR3: CASLRGGLDTQYF; DNA: TGTGCCAGCCTCAGGGGTGGTTTGGATACGCAGTATTTT
size: NA; length: 14; J: TRBJ1-2; V: TRBV6-5; D: TRBD1; CDR3: CASSPDRGGYGYTF; DNA: TGTGCCAGCAGCCCCGACAGGGGTGGATATGGCTACACCTTC
size: NA; length: 18; J: TRBJ1-5; V: TRBV7-9; D: NA; CDR3: CASSLVLSGQNSNQPQHF; DNA: TGTGCCAGCAGCTTAGTTCTTTCTGGACAAAATAGCAATCAGCCCCAGCATTTT
size: NA; length: 14; J: TRBJ2-5; V: TRBV2; D: NA; CDR3: CASHTRGIQETQYF; DNA: TGTGCCAGCCACACGCGAGGGATCCAAGAGACCCAGTACTTC
size: NA; length: 16; J: TRBJ1-2; V: TRBV5-4; D: TRBD1; CDR3: CASSSRDRGQGIGYTF; DNA: TGTGCCAGCAGCTCACGTGACCGGGGACAGGGCATCGGCTACACCTTC
size: NA; length: 16; J: TRBJ2-3; V: TRBV18; D: TRBD2; CDR3: CASSTRLAGGTDTQYF; DNA: TGTGCCAGCTCAACTCGACTAGCGGGAGGAACAGATACGCAGTATTTT
size: NA; length: 16; J: TRBJ2-7; V: TRBV18; D: NA; CDR3: CASSPRLTATAYEQYF; DNA: TGTGCCAGCTCACCTAGGTTGACAGCCACCGCCTACGAGCAGTACTTC
size: once; length: 16; J: TRBJ2-7; V: TRBV5-4; D: NA; CDR3: CASSPGQAGELYEQYF; DNA: TGTGCCAGCAGCCCCGGACAGGCGGGAGAGCTCTACGAGCAGTACTTC
size: NA; length: 15; J: TRBJ1-4; V: TRBV6-1; D: NA; CDR3: CASSEGGRGAEKLFF; DNA: TGTGCCAGCAGTGAAGGGGGCAGGGGTGCTGAAAAACTGTTTTTT
size: NA; length: 13; J: TRBJ2-7; V: TRBV30; D: NA; CDR3: CAWRGRDTYEQYF; DNA: TGTGCCTGGAGAGGGCGGGACACCTACGAGCAGTACTTC
size: NA; length: 16; J: TRBJ2-1; V: TRBV5-4; D: TRBD1; CDR3: CASSLEPGQGGNEQFF; DNA: TGTGCCAGCAGCTTGGAACCGGGACAGGGTGGGAATGAGCAGTTCTTC
size: NA; length: 16; J: TRBJ2-1; V: TRBV6-1; D: TRBD2; CDR3: CASSEALSGSVNEQFF; DNA: TGTGCCAGCAGTGAAGCGCTAAGCGGGAGTGTCAATGAGCAGTTCTTC
size: NA; length: 14; J: TRBJ1-2; V: TRBV27; D: NA; CDR3: CASSPGLTPGGYTF; DNA: TGTGCCAGCAGTCCGGGCCTTACACCGGGGGGCTACACCTTC
size: NA; length: 16; J: TRBJ2-7; V: TRBV14; D: TRBD2; CDR3: CASSPKGTTFGGEQYF; DNA: TGTGCCAGCAGCCCCAAGGGGACTACATTTGGGGGCGAGCAGTACTTC
size: NA; length: 18; J: TRBJ2-5; V: TRBV18; D: NA; CDR3: CASSPLPPGYKVGETQYF; DNA: TGTGCCAGCTCACCGCTTCCTCCAGGCTATAAGGTCGGGGAGACCCAGTACTTC
size: NA; length: 14; J: TRBJ2-2; V: TRBV5-4; D: NA; CDR3: CASSLSANTGELFF; DNA: TGTGCCAGCAGCTTGTCTGCGAACACCGGGGAGCTGTTTTTT
size: NA; length: 14; J: TRBJ2-3; V: TRBV7-6; D: NA; CDR3: CASSLGLGKDTQYF; DNA: TGTGCCAGCAGCTTAGGCCTTGGGAAAGATACGCAGTATTTT
size: once; length: 15; J: TRBJ2-7; V: TRBV5-1; D: TRBD1; CDR3: CASSLGDSWGYEQYF; DNA: TGCGCCAGCAGCTTGGGGGACAGCTGGGGCTACGAGCAGTACTTC
size: NA; length: 15; J: TRBJ2-3; V: TRBV25-1; D: NA; CDR3: CASSDQRRTPDTQYF; DNA: TGTGCCAGCAGTGACCAGCGGAGAACCCCGGATACGCAGTATTTT
size: NA; length: 14; J: TRBJ2-5; V: TRBV5-8; D: NA; CDR3: CASSFGQLQETQYF; DNA: TGTGCCAGCAGCTTTGGGCAGCTCCAAGAGACCCAGTACTTC
size: NA; length: 21; J: TRBJ2-3; V: TRBV27; D: TRBD2; CDR3: CASSPTTPGLAGEYHTDTQYF; DNA: TGTGCCAGCAGTCCAACTACCCCGGGACTAGCGGGGGAGTATCACACAGATACGCAGTATTTT
size: NA; length: 13; J: TRBJ1-1; V: TRBV10-1; D: NA; CDR3: CASSLGLHTEAFF; DNA: TGCGCCAGCAGTCTTGGACTTCACACTGAAGCTTTCTTT
size: NA; length: 15; J: TRBJ1-5; V: TRBV2; D: NA; CDR3: CASSGAPGWDQPQHF; DNA: TGTGCCAGCAGTGGGGCCCCGGGATGGGATCAGCCCCAGCATTTT
size: once; length: 15; J: TRBJ2-5; V: TRBV5-4; D: TRBD2; CDR3: CASSPRASGSETQYF; DNA: TGTGCCAGCAGCCCTCGGGCTAGCGGGAGTGAGACCCAGTACTTC
size: once; length: 13; J: TRBJ2-5; V: TRBV18; D: NA; CDR3: CASSPNPKETQYF; DNA: TGTGCCAGCTCACCAAACCCCAAAGAGACCCAGTACTTC
size: NA; length: 15; J: TRBJ2-7; V: TRBV9; D: NA; CDR3: CASSARDGASYEQYF; DNA: TGTGCCAGCAGCGCCCGGGACGGGGCCTCTTACGAGCAGTACTTC
size: NA; length: 15; J: TRBJ1-1; V: TRBV5-6; D: TRBD1; CDR3: CASSSLGTGGTEAFF; DNA: TGTGCCAGCAGCTCCTTAGGGACAGGGGGAACTGAAGCTTTCTTT
size: NA; length: 12; J: TRBJ1-5; V: TRBV7-2; D: NA; CDR3: CASSVGVQPQHF; DNA: TGTGCCAGCAGCGTCGGGGTTCAGCCCCAGCATTTT
size: NA; length: 14; J: TRBJ1-1; V: TRBV28; D: NA; CDR3: CASTLVIGGTEAFF; DNA: TGTGCCAGCACCCTAGTTATTGGGGGCACTGAAGCTTTCTTT
size: NA; length: 17; J: TRBJ2-5; V: TRBV4-3; D: TRBD1; CDR3: CASSQDMEAGGIETQYF; DNA: TGCGCCAGCAGCCAAGATATGGAGGCAGGGGGCATAGAGACCCAGTACTTC
size: NA; length: 15; J: TRBJ2-6; V: TRBV5-5; D: NA; CDR3: CASSLMGSGANVLTF; DNA: TGTGCCAGCAGCTTGATGGGCTCTGGGGCCAACGTCCTGACTTTC
size: NA; length: 15; J: TRBJ2-7; V: TRBV7-9; D: TRBD2; CDR3: CASSPPASGIGEQYF; DNA: TGTGCCAGCAGTCCCCCGGCTAGCGGGATTGGCGAGCAGTACTTC
size: NA; length: 14; J: TRBJ2-3; V: TRBV9; D: NA; CDR3: CASSVVAGPDTQYF; DNA: TGTGCCAGCAGCGTAGTTGCAGGGCCAGATACGCAGTATTTT